This paragraph covers one TCR beta chain sequence. Its antigen is not identified. This CDR3 is 14 amino acids long. The trim removed 6 bases at V and 3 bases at J, leaving 6 bases unmatched. The germline CDR1 and CDR2 sequences are MGHRA and YSYEKL. This sample was included in a study of cytomegalovirus exposure and HLA in healthy donors. Study-level results: A later analysis linked some 17,000 TCR beta sequences to HLA alleles at 0.05 false discovery rate. In vitro testing confirmed a few CMV-associated chains as specific for CMV antigens.

A multiplex PCR was run with 60 Vbeta primers and 13 Jbeta primers. TCRdb's copy holds only in-frame clones and misses some; the assay was immunoSEQ multiplex PCR. This sample's clone table lists 60,000 to 85,000 clones. Material: PBMCs. This TCR was recovered from a man in his forties or fifties in good health and CMV-seropositive. J is TRBJ2-3 and V is TRBV4-1; 7 bases line up with TRBD2. The CDR3 DNA sequence: TGCGCCAGCAGGGGAGGGTTTGGGACAGATACGCAGTATTTT. Its protein product is CASRGGFGTDTQYF.